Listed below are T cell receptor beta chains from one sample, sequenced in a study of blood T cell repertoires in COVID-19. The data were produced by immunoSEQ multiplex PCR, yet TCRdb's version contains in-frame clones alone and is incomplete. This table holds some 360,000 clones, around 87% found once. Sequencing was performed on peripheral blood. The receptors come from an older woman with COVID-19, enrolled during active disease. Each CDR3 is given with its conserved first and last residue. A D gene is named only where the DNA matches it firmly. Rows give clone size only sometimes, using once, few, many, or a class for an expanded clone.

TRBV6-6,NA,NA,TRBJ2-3,TGTGCCACCCTTTCCCAGGGTGCGGATACGCAGTATTTT,CATLSQGADTQYF
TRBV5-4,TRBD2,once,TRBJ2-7,TGTGCCAGCAGCCCGGGACTAGCGGGGACCTCCTACGAGCAGTACTTC,CASSPGLAGTSYEQYF
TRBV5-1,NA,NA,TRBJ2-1,TGCGCCAGCAGCTTGATTACTACGGGCAATGAGCAGTTCTTC,CASSLITTGNEQFF
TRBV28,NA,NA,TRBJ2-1,TGTGCCAGCAGTTTCAAAAATGAGCAGTTCTTC,CASSFKNEQFF
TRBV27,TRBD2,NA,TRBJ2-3,TGTGCCAGCAGCAGAAGACTAGCGGGGGTCACAGATACGCAGTATTTT,CASSRRLAGVTDTQYF
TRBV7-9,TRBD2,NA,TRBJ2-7,TGTGCCAGCAGCTTGGCGGGGGGAACCTACGAGCAGTACTTC,CASSLAGGTYEQYF
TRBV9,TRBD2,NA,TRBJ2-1,TGTGCCAGCAGCGTAGGGCTAGCGGGGGTGTTAAGCTCCTACAATGAGCAGTTCTTC,CASSVGLAGVLSSYNEQFF
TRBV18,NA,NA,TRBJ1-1,TGTGCCAGCTCGCCGGCCGGGGGGGGCACTGAAGCTTTCTTT,CASSPAGGGTEAFF
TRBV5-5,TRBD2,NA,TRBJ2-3,TGTGCCAGCAGCTCCTACGAAGGTAGCGGGGTCACAGATACGCAGTATTTT,CASSSYEGSGVTDTQYF
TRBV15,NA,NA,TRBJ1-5,TGTGCCACCAGCAGAGATAGCGATCGGCCCCAGCATTTT,CATSRDSDRPQHF
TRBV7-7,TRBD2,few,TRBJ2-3,TGTGCTGGCAGACTAGCGGGGGACCCCACAGATACGCAGTATTTT,CAGRLAGDPTDTQYF
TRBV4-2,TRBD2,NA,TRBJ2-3,TGTGCCAGCAGCCAAGAGCGGGGGGGTAGCACAGATACGCAGTATTTT,CASSQERGGSTDTQYF
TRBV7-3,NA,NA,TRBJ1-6,TGTGCCAGCAGCGCTGGGGGAGGAACAGGAAATTCACCCCTCCACTTT,CASSAGGGTGNSPLHF
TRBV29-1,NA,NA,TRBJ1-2,TGCAGCGTGCGAAGCTGGCAGGGCCATGGCTACACCTTC,CSVRSWQGHGYTF
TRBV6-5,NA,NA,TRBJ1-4,TGTGCCAGCAGTTCTGGTACAGGAAATGAAAAACTGTTTTTT,CASSSGTGNEKLFF
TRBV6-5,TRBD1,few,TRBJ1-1,TGTGCCAGCAGTCCCTGGACAGGGGACACTGAAGCTTTCTTT,CASSPWTGDTEAFF
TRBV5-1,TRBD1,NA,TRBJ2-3,TGCGCCAGCAGTATGACAGGGGGCGGCACAGATACGCAGTATTTT,CASSMTGGGTDTQYF
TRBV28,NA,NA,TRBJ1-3,TGTGCCAGCAGTTTAGCCCCCGGGACACAAAGCTCTGGAAACACCATATATTTT,CASSLAPGTQSSGNTIYF
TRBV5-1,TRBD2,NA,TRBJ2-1,TGCGCCAGCAGCGGGTCGACTAGCGGGGTCTCCTACAATGAGCAGTTCTTC,CASSGSTSGVSYNEQFF
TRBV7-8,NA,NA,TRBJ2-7,TGTGCCAGCAGCTTACTACAGCTCTACGAGCAGTACTTC,CASSLLQLYEQYF
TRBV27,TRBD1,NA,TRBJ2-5,TGTGCCAGCAGTTTATCAGAGGGGGCGACCCAGTACTTC,CASSLSEGATQYF
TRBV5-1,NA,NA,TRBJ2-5,TGCGCCAGCACCCCCCGGGGGTCAGGGGGAGGAGAGACCCAGTACTTC,CASTPRGSGGGETQYF
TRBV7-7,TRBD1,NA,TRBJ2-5,TGTGCCAGCGGACGGAACGGACAGGGGCGAGAGACCCAGTACTTC,CASGRNGQGRETQYF
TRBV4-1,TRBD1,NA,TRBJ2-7,TGCGCCAGCAGCCAAGGACAGGGGGTAACCTACGAGCAGTACTTC,CASSQGQGVTYEQYF
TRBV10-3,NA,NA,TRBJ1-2,TGTGCCATCAGTGCAGAGGGTGACTATGGCTACACCTTC,CAISAEGDYGYTF
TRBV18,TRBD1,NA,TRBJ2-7,TGTGCCAGCTCACCGGCAGGGGGCGCCTACGAGCAGTACTTC,CASSPAGGAYEQYF
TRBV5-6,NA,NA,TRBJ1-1,TGTGCCAGCAGCCTACTATCCCGGGACATCACCCTAGGGGCTGAAGCTTTCTTT,CASSLLSRDITLGAEAFF
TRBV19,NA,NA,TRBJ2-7,TGTGCCAGTAGTAGGACAGACTACTACGAGCAGTACTTC,CASSRTDYYEQYF
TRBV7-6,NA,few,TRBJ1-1,TGTGCCAGCAGCCCCCGCCGGGGGACGAACACTGAAGCTTTCTTT,CASSPRRGTNTEAFF
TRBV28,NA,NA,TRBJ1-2,TGTGCCAGCAGTTCCCTGCAGGTGCCCTATGGCTACACCTTC,CASSSLQVPYGYTF
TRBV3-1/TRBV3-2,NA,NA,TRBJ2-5,TGTGCCAGCAGCCCGCGGGACGGTTCGACCCAGTACTTC,CASSPRDGSTQYF
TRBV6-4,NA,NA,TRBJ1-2,TGTGCCGGCCACGGCTACACCTTC,CAGHGYTF